This note documents a single T cell receptor beta chain sequence. The clone's antigen remains unknown. A read error may produce the germline difference seen at one junction end. This entry comes from a study of CD8+CD57+ T cells in acquired aplastic anemia (dated by TCRdb to the late 2010s). For context, the study as a whole: DNA extracted from sorted CD4+ and CD8+ cells had a mean of about 3.2 ug, with a range of about 0.19 to 27.4 ug. A CD8+CD57+ expansion meant a frequency higher than the mean frequency seen in healthy subjects. The study at large found these results: Between patients and healthy controls, no significant difference in CD8+ Simpson's diversity was found (P=0.060). Although some 28 CD8+ CDR3 sequences were shared by patients and controls, these sequences appeared highly expressed in patients and within the immunodominant clones of patients.

Profiling of TCR beta VDJ combinations and CDR3 sequences used genomic DNA as the template. An Illumina HiSeq 2000 was used for TCR repertoire sequencing. Per the authors' processing: Repertoires were assessed using TRBV/TRBJ rearrangement plots, CDR3 size and DJ length profiles, and Simpson's diversity index. Whichever DNA sequence was most abundant in the deep sequencing data was defined as the immunodominant clone. CDR3 amino acid sequences were checked for sharing across subjects and were also compared against the VDJdb database and published repertoires. TCRdb reworked the public reads: Q25 trimming with fastp, MiXCR clone assembly, productive beta chains retained. Records with the same CDR3 protein are collapsed into one entry carrying the most frequent genes and DNA. These V and J calls derive from TCRdb rather than the authors' analysis. Recorded for this sample are 95,000 to 150,000 distinct CDR3 sequences; 58% of them occurred a single time. Together, the top ten hold roughly 30% of the sample.

The patients picked for sequencing were ones in whom flow cytometry had shown an expansion of CD8+CD57+ cells. Every patient had a diagnosis of severe acquired aplastic anemia based on International Study of Aplastic Anemia and Agranulocytosis and Camitta criteria. No patient had received any therapy when blood was sampled. In the study, sorted CD4+ and CD8+ blood T cells from patients with severe aplastic anemia and from healthy subjects underwent deep sequencing of TCR repertoires. In the USA, patient enrollment took place under clinicaltrials.gov protocols 00001620, 01623167, 00001397, 00071045, 00081523 and 00961064. Ficoll-Paque density gradient centrifugation was used to isolate peripheral blood mononuclear cells. Before DNA extraction, CD4+ and CD8+ T cells were sorted by FACS or by magnetic beads. Its CDR3 holds 12 amino acids, cysteine through phenylalanine. This entry keeps only the CDR3 DNA: 36 bases, framed from base 1. The germline V gene (reference sequence) yields SEHNR for CDR1 and FQNEAQ for CDR2.

The chain links TRBV7-9 with TRBJ2-1; too little of a D gene remains to name it. Sequencing used sorted CD4+, CD8+, or CD8+CD57+ T cells (not recorded which) from PBMCs. The clonotype originates from a human donor with aplastic anemia. At the DNA level, the sequence is TGTGCCAGCAGCTCCAAGTGGAATGAGCAGCTCTTC. The translation is CASSSKWNEQLF.